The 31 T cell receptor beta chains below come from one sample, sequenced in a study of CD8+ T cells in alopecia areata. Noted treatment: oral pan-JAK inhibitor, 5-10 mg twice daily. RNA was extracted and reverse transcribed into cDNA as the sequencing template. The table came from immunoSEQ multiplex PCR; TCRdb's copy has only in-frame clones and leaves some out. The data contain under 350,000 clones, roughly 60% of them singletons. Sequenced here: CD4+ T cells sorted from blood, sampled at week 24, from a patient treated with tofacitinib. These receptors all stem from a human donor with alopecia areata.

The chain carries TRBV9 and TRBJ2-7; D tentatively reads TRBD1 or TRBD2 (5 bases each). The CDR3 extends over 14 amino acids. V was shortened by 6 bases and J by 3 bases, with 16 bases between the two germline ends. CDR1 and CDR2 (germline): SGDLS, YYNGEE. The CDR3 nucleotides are TGTGCCAGCAAGGTGGGACCTCCCCTCTACGAGCAGTACTTC. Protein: CASKVGPPLYEQYF.

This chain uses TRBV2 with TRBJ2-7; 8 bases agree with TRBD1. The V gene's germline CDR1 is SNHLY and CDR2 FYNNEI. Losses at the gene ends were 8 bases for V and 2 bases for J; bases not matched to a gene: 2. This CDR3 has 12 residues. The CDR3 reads CASRDRTYEQYF. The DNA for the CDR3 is TGTGCCAGCCGGGACAGGACCTACGAGCAGTACTTC.

The CDR3 protein is CASSEVRRGDLGSYEQYF. In DNA form, the CDR3 reads TGTGCCAGCAGTGAAGTACGGCGGGGGGACTTGGGCTCCTACGAGCAGTACTTC. This sequence joins TRBV25-1 and TRBJ2-7; 8 positions agree with TRBD2. The CDR3 spans 18 residues. CDR1 MGHDK and CDR2 SYGVNS come from the germline V gene. Trimming at V came to 2 bases and at J to 0 bases, leaving 12 bases not matched to a gene.

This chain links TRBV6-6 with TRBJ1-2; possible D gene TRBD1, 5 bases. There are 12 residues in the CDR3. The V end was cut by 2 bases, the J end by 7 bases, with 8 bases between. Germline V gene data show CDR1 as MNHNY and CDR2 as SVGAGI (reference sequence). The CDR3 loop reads CASSYGAGGYTF. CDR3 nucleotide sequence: TGTGCCAGCAGTTACGGGGCAGGTGGCTACACCTTC.

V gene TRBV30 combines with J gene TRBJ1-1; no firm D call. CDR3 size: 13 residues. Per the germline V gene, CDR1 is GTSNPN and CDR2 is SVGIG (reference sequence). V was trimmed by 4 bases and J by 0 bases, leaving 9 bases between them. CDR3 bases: TGTGCCTGGACAGTACTCATGAACACTGAAGCTTTCTTT. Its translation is CAWTVLMNTEAFF.

The chain's CDR3 is CASSKATKPEGETQYF. CDR3 sequence (DNA): TGTGCCAGCAGCAAAGCGACAAAGCCCGAAGGGGAGACCCAGTACTTC. The chain uses TRBV21-1 and TRBJ2-5. TRBV21-1 is given as a pseudogene. The CDR3 runs to 16 residues.

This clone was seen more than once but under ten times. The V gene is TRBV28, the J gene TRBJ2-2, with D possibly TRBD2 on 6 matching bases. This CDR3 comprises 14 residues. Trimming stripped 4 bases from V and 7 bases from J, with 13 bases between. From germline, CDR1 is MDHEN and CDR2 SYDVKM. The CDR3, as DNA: TGTGCCAGCAGTTATACTTGGGGAGGCGGGGAGCTGTTTTTT. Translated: CASSYTWGGGELFF.

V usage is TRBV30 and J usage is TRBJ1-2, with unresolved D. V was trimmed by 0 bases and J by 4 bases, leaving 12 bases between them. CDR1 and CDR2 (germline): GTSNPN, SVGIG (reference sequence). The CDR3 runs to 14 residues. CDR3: CAWSVLGGAYGYTF. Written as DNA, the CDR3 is TGTGCCTGGAGTGTACTGGGCGGAGCCTATGGCTACACCTTC.

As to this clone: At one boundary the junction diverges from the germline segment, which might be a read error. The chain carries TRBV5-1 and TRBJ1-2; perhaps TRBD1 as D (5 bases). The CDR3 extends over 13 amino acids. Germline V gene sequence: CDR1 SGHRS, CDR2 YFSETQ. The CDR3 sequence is CASSSTGTGGEGF. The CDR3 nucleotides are TGCGCCAGCAGCTCAACCGGGACCGGGGGAGAAGGGTTC.

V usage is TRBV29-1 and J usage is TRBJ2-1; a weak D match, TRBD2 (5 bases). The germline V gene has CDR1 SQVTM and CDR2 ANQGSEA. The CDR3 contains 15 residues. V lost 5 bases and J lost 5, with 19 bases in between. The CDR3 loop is CSVSRGSGINNEQFF. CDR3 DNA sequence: TGCAGCGTTTCCCGCGGGTCCGGGATAAACAATGAGCAGTTCTTC.

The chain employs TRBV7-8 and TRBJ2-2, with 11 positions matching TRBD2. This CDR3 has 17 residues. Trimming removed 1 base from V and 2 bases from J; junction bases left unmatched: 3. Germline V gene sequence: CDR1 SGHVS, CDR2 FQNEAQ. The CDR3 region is CASSLGLAGTNTGELFF. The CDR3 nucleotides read TGTGCCAGCAGCTTAGGACTAGCGGGGACTAACACCGGGGAGCTGTTTTTT.

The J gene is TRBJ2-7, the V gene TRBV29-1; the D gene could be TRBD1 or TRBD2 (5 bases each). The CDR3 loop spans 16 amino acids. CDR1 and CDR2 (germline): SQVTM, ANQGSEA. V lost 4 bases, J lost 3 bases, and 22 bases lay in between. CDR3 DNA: TGCAGCGTTGGGGGCCACGGGACGGAGGTCTACTACGAGCAGTACTTC. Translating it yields CSVGGHGTEVYYEQYF.

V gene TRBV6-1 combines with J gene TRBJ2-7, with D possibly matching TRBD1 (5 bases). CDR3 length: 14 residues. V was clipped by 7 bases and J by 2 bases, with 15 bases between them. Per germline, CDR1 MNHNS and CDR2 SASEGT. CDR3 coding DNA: TGTGCCAGCAACCTTCAGGGCCTCACCTACGAGCAGTACTTC. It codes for CASNLQGLTYEQYF.

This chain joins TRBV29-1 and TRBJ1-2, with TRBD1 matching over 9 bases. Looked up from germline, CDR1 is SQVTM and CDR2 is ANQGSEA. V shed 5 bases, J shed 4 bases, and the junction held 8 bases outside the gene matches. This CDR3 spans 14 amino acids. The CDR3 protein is CSVSRQGGIYGYTF. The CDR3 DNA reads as TGCAGCGTTTCTAGACAGGGGGGGATCTATGGCTACACCTTC.

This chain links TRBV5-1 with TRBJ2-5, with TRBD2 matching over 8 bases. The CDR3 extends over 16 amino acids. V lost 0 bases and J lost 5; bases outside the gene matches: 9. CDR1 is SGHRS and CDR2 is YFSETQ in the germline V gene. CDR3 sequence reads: CASSLGISGGRETQYF. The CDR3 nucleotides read TGCGCCAGCAGCTTGGGAATCAGCGGGGGCCGCGAGACCCAGTACTTC.

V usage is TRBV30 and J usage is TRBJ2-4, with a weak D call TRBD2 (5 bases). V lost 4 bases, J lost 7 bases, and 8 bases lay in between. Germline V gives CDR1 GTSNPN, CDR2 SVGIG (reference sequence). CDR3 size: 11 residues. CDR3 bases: TGTGCCTGGATGGAGGTGAACATTCAGTACTTC. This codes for CAWMEVNIQYF.

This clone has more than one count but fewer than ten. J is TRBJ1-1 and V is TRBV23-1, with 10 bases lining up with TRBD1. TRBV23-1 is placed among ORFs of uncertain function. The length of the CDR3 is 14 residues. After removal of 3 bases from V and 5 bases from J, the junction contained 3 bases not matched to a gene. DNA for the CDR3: TGCGCCAGCAGTCAGCGACAGGGGGCAACTGAAGCTTTCTTT. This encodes CASSQRQGATEAFF.

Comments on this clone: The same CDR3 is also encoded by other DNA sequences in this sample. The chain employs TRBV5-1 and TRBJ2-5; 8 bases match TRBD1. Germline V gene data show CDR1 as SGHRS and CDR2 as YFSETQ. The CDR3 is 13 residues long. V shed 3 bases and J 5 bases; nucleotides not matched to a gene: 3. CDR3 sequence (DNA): TGCGCCAGCAGCTCAGGGGGCCGTGAGACCCAGTACTTC. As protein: CASSSGGRETQYF.

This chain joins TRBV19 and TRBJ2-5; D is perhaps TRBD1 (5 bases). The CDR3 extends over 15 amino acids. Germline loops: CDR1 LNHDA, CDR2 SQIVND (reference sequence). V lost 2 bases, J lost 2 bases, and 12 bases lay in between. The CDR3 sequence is CASSIWSGRQETQYF. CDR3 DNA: TGTGCCAGTAGTATATGGTCAGGGCGTCAAGAGACCCAGTACTTC.

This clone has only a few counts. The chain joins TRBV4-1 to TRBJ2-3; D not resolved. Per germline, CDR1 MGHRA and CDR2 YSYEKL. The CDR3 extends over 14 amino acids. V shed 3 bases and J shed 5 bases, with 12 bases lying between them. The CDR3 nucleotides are TGCGCCAGCAGCCAGATTGGTCCCCGAGATACGCAGTATTTT. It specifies CASSQIGPRDTQYF.

This CDR3 is CASTPRGGLGNEQFF. The CDR3 region has the DNA TGTGCCAGCACCCCGCGGGGGGGCCTAGGAAATGAGCAGTTCTTC. The chain is built from TRBV6-5 and TRBJ2-1, with TRBD2 matching over 9 bases. V trimming: 7 bases; J trimming: 7 bases; junction bases outside the gene matches: 11. Germline lookup yields CDR1 MNHEY and CDR2 SVGAGI. The CDR3 contains 15 residues.

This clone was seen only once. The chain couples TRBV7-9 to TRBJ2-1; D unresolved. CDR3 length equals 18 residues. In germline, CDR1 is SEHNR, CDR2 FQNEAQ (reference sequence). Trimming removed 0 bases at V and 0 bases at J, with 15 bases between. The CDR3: CASSLAMTSESSYNEQFF. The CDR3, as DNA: TGTGCCAGCAGCTTAGCCATGACCTCGGAGAGCTCCTACAATGAGCAGTTCTTC. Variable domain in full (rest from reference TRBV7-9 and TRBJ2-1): DTGVSQNPRHKITKRGQNVTFRCDPISEHNRLYWYRQTLGQGPEFLTYFQNEAQLEKSRLLSDRFSAERPKGSFSTLEIQRTEQGDSAMYLCASSLAMTSESSYNEQFFGPGTRLTVL.

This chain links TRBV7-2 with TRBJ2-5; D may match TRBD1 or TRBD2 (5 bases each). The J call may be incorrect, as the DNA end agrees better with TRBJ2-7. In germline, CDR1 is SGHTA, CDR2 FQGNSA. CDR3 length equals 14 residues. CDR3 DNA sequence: TGTGCCAGCAGCCCGGGACCAAGCTCCTACGAGCAGTACTTC. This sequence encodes CASSPGPSSYEQYF.

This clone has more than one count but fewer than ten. Here the CDR3 DNA reads TGTGCCATCAGTGGAGACGCCTACGAGCAGTACTTC. It specifies CAISGDAYEQYF. The V and J genes are TRBV10-3 and TRBJ2-7; no firm D call. This CDR3 has 12 residues. CDR1 ENHRY and CDR2 SYGVKD come from the germline V gene. V lost 4 bases and J 2 bases, leaving 6 bases between the germline ends.

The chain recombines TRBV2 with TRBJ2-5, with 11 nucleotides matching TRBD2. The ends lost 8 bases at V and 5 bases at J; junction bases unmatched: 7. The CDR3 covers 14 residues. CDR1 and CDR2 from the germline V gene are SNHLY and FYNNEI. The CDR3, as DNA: TGTGCCAGCCGATGGACTAGCGGGCCCGAGACCCAGTACTTC. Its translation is CASRWTSGPETQYF.

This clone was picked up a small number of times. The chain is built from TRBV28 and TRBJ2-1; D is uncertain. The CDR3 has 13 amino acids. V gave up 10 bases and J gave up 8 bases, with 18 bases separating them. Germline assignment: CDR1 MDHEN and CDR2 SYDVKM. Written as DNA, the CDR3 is TGTGCCACCAGCTTTCTTTCTTCTGATGAGCAGTTCTTC. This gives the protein CATSFLSSDEQFF.

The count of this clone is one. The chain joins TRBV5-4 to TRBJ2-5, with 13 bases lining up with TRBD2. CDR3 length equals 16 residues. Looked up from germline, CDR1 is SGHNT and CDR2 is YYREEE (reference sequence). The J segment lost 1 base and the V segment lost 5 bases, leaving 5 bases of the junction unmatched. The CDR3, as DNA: TGTGCCAGCAGACCGACTAGCGGGGGGCTCCAAGAGACCCAGTACTTC. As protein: CASRPTSGGLQETQYF.

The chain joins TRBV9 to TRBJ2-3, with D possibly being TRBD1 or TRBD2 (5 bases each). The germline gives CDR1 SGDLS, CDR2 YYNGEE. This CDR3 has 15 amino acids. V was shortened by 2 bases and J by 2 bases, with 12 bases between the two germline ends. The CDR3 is CASSVGVGATDTQYF. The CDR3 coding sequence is TGTGCCAGCAGCGTCGGTGTCGGGGCCACAGATACGCAGTATTTT.

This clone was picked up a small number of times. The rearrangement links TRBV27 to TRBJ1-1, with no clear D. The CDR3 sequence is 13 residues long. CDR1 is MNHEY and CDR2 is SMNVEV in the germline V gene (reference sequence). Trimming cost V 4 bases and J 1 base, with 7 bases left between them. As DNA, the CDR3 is TGTGCCAGCAGTTGGACGCAGAACACTGAAGCTTTCTTT. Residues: CASSWTQNTEAFF.

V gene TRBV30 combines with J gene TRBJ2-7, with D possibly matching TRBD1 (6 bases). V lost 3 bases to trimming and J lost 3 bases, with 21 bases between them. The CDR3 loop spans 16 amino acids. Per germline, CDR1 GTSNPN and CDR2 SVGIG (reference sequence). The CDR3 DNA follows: TGTGCCTGGAGGGGGGCGAGGGCAGGCCTATACTACGAGCAGTACTTC. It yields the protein CAWRGARAGLYYEQYF.

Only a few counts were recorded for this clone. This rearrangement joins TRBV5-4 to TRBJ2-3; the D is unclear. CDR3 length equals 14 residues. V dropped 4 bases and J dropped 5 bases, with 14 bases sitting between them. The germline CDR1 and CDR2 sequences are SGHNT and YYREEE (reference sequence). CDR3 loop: CASSPEQAGDTQYF. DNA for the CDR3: TGTGCCAGCAGCCCCGAACAAGCCGGAGATACGCAGTATTTT.